This TCR beta chain is drawn from a study of blood T cell repertoires in COVID-19. Study summary: Sites in the United States, Italy and Spain provided acute and convalescent COVID-19 samples. T cells, B-cell-depleted T cells, or PBMCs provided the cDNA or gDNA that served as material.

How the authors handled the data: It was from reference gene primer amplification that nucleated cell counts were estimated. Produced via immunoSEQ multiplex PCR; TCRdb's table is partial and in-frame only. For V, J and clone size, that table is used; D and trimming come from the DNA. The table has 200,000 to 250,000 clones, just over 85% seen once. Germline V gene sequence: CDR1 SEHNR, CDR2 FQNEAQ (reference sequence). Trimming cost V 1 base and J 6 bases, with 16 bases left between them. The CDR3 covers 16 residues. What was sequenced was peripheral blood. The sequence came from a man aged 80 or over with acute or convalescent COVID-19. V is TRBV7-9 and J is TRBJ1-5; possible D gene TRBD1, 6 bases. CDR3 sequence reads: CASSLVGQGLGQPQHF. CDR3 sequence (DNA): TGTGCCAGCAGCTTAGTTGGGCAGGGGTTAGGTCAGCCCCAGCATTTT. The full variable domain, rest sourced from reference TRBV7-9 and TRBJ1-5, is DTGVSQNPRHKITKRGQNVTFRCDPISEHNRLYWYRQTLGQGPEFLTYFQNEAQLEKSRLLSDRFSAERPKGSFSTLEIQRTEQGDSAMYLCASSLVGQGLGQPQHFGDGTRLSIL.